This TCR beta chain is drawn from a study of T-cell reconstitution after alpha-beta-depleted transplantation in children. Turning to this clonotype: Its antigen is currently unknown.

Using unique molecular identifiers, the investigators prepared the TCRbeta library. Using its own MiXCR run on the PCR reads, TCRdb lists one record per CDR3 protein. The sample records 800,000 to 1,000,000 distinct CDR3 sequences, around 30% being singletons. Study-level results: By one year post-transplant, T-cell counts and diversity largely arose from T cells that were newly produced. Several hundred graft clones that had expanded were reportedly the source of alpha-beta T cells about two months after transplant.

Trimming took off 1 base at V and 7 bases at J, with 13 bases between the two ends. The germline V gene has CDR1 DFQATT and CDR2 SNEGSKA (reference sequence). This CDR3 region has 13 residues. This material consisted of PBMCs, mostly from graft donor cells, taken 360 days after TCRalphabeta/CD19-depleted stem cell transplant. This clonotype originated in a boy under two years old who had a stem cell transplant for SCID, so the T cells may come from the graft donor. V usage is TRBV20-1 and J usage is TRBJ1-1, with D unresolved. CDR3 sequence reads: CSARVATISEAFF. For the CDR3, the DNA is TGCAGTGCTAGAGTCGCCACCATCAGTGAAGCTTTCTTT.